Listed below are T cell receptor beta chains from one sample, sequenced in a study of Ad26.COV2.S vaccination and SARS-CoV-2 variants. Profiling relied on immunoSEQ multiplex PCR, and the TCRdb table lists in-frame clones only, not all of them. The table lists roughly 450,000 clones, around 90% of them singletons. The material was peripheral blood, obtained in a trial of Ad26.COV2.S vaccine versus placebo. These receptors originate from a person between 18 and 65 years old who received the Ad26.COV2.S COVID-19 vaccine or a placebo. The CDR3 runs from the conserved cysteine through the conserved F or W. Each record gives: J gene, clone size, V gene, D gene, CDR3 DNA, CDR3 protein. D genes are given only for firm matches. A row's size may be missing; if present it is once, few, many or a size class.

J: TRBJ2-7
size: -
V: TRBV10-1
D: TRBD1
DNA: TGCGCCGACGCCCAGCGGACAGGGGGCAAGTACGAGCAGTACTTC
CDR3: CADAQRTGGKYEQYF

J: TRBJ1-6
size: -
V: TRBV4-1
D: -
DNA: TGCGCCAGCAGTGGAGGGGGGGCCGGCTCCTATAATTCACCCCTCCACTTT
CDR3: CASSGGGAGSYNSPLHF

J: TRBJ2-1
size: -
V: TRBV28
D: TRBD1
DNA: TGTGCCAGCAGTTTAGCCACAGGGGGCTCCTACAATGAGCAGTTCTTC
CDR3: CASSLATGGSYNEQFF

J: TRBJ1-1
size: -
V: TRBV6-5
D: -
DNA: TGTGCCAGCAGAATCCAGCTTATGAACACTGAAGCTTTCTTT
CDR3: CASRIQLMNTEAFF

J: TRBJ2-3
size: -
V: TRBV4-3
D: -
DNA: TGCGCCAGCAGCCAAGCTAGGACAGATACGCAGTATTTT
CDR3: CASSQARTDTQYF

J: TRBJ2-7
size: -
V: TRBV6-2/TRBV6-3
D: TRBD2
DNA: TGTGCCAGCAGTTTCGCTAGCGGTAAGAGCTCCTACGAGCAGTACTTC
CDR3: CASSFASGKSSYEQYF

J: TRBJ1-2
size: -
V: TRBV28
D: -
DNA: TGTGCCAGCAGTTTAGGAGGGCTTGGGGGCGGCTACACCTTC
CDR3: CASSLGGLGGGYTF

J: TRBJ2-7
size: -
V: TRBV27
D: -
DNA: TGTGCCAGCAGTTTAAACGAGGACTACGAGCAGTACTTC
CDR3: CASSLNEDYEQYF

J: TRBJ2-7
size: -
V: TRBV30
D: -
DNA: TGTGCCTGGAGTCCCGGGGGTTACGAGCAGTACTTC
CDR3: CAWSPGGYEQYF

J: TRBJ2-1
size: few
V: TRBV24-1
D: -
DNA: TGTGCCACCAGTGATGGGGGTGGGAATGAGCAGTTCTTC
CDR3: CATSDGGGNEQFF

J: TRBJ2-7
size: -
V: TRBV6-5
D: -
DNA: TGTGCCAGCCGCATGGATGTTGTACCCTCCTACGAGCAGTACTTC
CDR3: CASRMDVVPSYEQYF

J: TRBJ2-5
size: once
V: TRBV19
D: TRBD1
DNA: TGTGCCAGTAGTTCGGGGACAGGGGTTGGAGAGACCCAGTACTTC
CDR3: CASSSGTGVGETQYF

J: TRBJ2-1
size: -
V: TRBV18
D: -
DNA: TGTGCCAGCTCACCGCCCAAGAGCGAGCAGTTCTTC
CDR3: CASSPPKSEQFF

J: TRBJ2-7
size: -
V: TRBV5-1
D: -
DNA: TGCGCCAGCAGCTTTCTTGGGTACGAGCAGTACTTC
CDR3: CASSFLGYEQYF

J: TRBJ2-7
size: -
V: TRBV12-3/TRBV12-4
D: TRBD2
DNA: TGTGCCAGCAACCCTGGGGAGGGCCACGAGCAGTACTTC
CDR3: CASNPGEGHEQYF

J: TRBJ2-3
size: once
V: TRBV2
D: TRBD1
DNA: TGTGCCAGCAGCCTCGCGGGACAGGGAGCAGATACGCAGTATTTT
CDR3: CASSLAGQGADTQYF

J: TRBJ1-1
size: -
V: TRBV24-1
D: TRBD1
DNA: TGTGCCACCAGTGATTTGGACAGGGCAACTGAAGCTTTCTTT
CDR3: CATSDLDRATEAFF

J: TRBJ1-2
size: -
V: TRBV7-9
D: -
DNA: TGTGCCGCTACAAAGCCGACCTATGGCTACACCTTC
CDR3: CAATKPTYGYTF

J: TRBJ2-3
size: -
V: TRBV9
D: -
DNA: TGTGCCAGCAGCGTGGGGTCGATAGATACGCAGTATTTT
CDR3: CASSVGSIDTQYF

J: TRBJ2-3
size: -
V: TRBV28
D: -
DNA: TGTGCCAGCAGTGCAGACTCCACAGATACGCAGTATTTT
CDR3: CASSADSTDTQYF

J: TRBJ2-5
size: once
V: TRBV5-5
D: TRBD1
DNA: TGTGCCAGCACCCTTGGACAGGGAGCAGAGACCCAGTACTTC
CDR3: CASTLGQGAETQYF

J: TRBJ2-7
size: -
V: TRBV6-2/TRBV6-3
D: -
DNA: TGTGCCAGCAGTTACTCGGGGGGGCCTTACGAGCAGTACTTC
CDR3: CASSYSGGPYEQYF

J: TRBJ2-5
size: -
V: TRBV19
D: -
DNA: TGTGCCAGTAGTAACTCTAATGGGGAGACCCAGTACTTC
CDR3: CASSNSNGETQYF

J: TRBJ2-5
size: -
V: TRBV6-5
D: -
DNA: TGTGCCAGCAGTTACGGACATTTCCAAGAGACCCAGTACTTC
CDR3: CASSYGHFQETQYF

J: TRBJ2-1
size: -
V: TRBV5-5
D: -
DNA: TGTGCCAGCAGCTTGGATGGGGGGTCCTACAATGAGCAGTTCTTC
CDR3: CASSLDGGSYNEQFF

J: TRBJ1-3
size: once
V: TRBV4-3
D: -
DNA: TGCGCCAGCAGCCAAGACTTCGGGGGTAGAAACACCATATATTTT
CDR3: CASSQDFGGRNTIYF

J: TRBJ2-7
size: once
V: TRBV6-5
D: -
DNA: TGTGCCAGCAGGACAGGTCCCGAGCAGTACTTC
CDR3: CASRTGPEQYF

J: TRBJ2-2
size: -
V: TRBV28
D: -
DNA: TGTGCCAGCAGTTTTAACACCGGGGAGCTGTTTTTT
CDR3: CASSFNTGELFF

J: TRBJ2-7
size: -
V: TRBV9
D: -
DNA: TGTGCCAGCAGCGTAGGTACCCATGGACCCTACGAGCAGTACTTC
CDR3: CASSVGTHGPYEQYF

J: TRBJ1-2
size: -
V: TRBV2
D: -
DNA: TGTGCCAGCAGTGAAGCGTTAACAGGTGGCTACACCTTC
CDR3: CASSEALTGGYTF

J: TRBJ1-1
size: -
V: TRBV12-3/TRBV12-4
D: TRBD1
DNA: TGTGCCAGCAGAGGACAGGGGGTAGTCGCTTTCTTT
CDR3: CASRGQGVVAFF

J: TRBJ1-1
size: once
V: TRBV4-2
D: -
DNA: TGTGCCAGCAGCCAAGTAGGCCAGAGTAATGAAGCTTTCTTT
CDR3: CASSQVGQSNEAFF

J: TRBJ2-1
size: -
V: TRBV27
D: TRBD2
DNA: TGTGCCAGCAGACGCGACCTAGCGGGAGAGCACAATGAGCAGTTCTTC
CDR3: CASRRDLAGEHNEQFF

J: TRBJ1-3
size: -
V: TRBV7-8
D: -
DNA: TGTGCCAGCAGCTTAGTGGGCTCTGGAAACACCATATATTTT
CDR3: CASSLVGSGNTIYF

J: TRBJ2-7
size: -
V: TRBV27
D: -
DNA: TGTGCCAGCACCGGCGGGAATACCTACGAGCAGTACTTC
CDR3: CASTGGNTYEQYF

J: TRBJ2-3
size: -
V: TRBV7-2
D: TRBD1
DNA: TGTGCCAGCAGCCAAACGGGACAGACAACAGATACGCAGTATTTT
CDR3: CASSQTGQTTDTQYF

J: TRBJ2-7
size: -
V: TRBV6-5
D: -
DNA: TGTGCCAGCAGTTACTCGAATTGGCAGGGAGGCTACGAGCAGTACTTC
CDR3: CASSYSNWQGGYEQYF

J: TRBJ2-3
size: -
V: TRBV19
D: TRBD2
DNA: TGTGCCAGTGGCCAGACTAGCGGGAGTTTTGCAGATACGCAGTATTTT
CDR3: CASGQTSGSFADTQYF

J: TRBJ2-5
size: -
V: TRBV25-1
D: TRBD2
DNA: TGTGCCAGCAGTTTGGCTAGCGGGGCCCCAGGGACCCAGTACTTC
CDR3: CASSLASGAPGTQYF

J: TRBJ2-1
size: -
V: TRBV4-1
D: -
DNA: TGCGCCAGCAGCCAGCGGGGAACACCCGCCTCCTACAATGAGCAGTTCTTC
CDR3: CASSQRGTPASYNEQFF

J: TRBJ2-3
size: -
V: TRBV11-3
D: -
DNA: TGTGCCAGCAGCTTTTGGGGAGAAACAGATACGCAGTATTTT
CDR3: CASSFWGETDTQYF

J: TRBJ1-4
size: -
V: TRBV4-1
D: -
DNA: TGCGCCAGCAGCCAAGGATTTCGAACCGACGGAACTAATGAAAAACTGTTTTTT
CDR3: CASSQGFRTDGTNEKLFF

J: TRBJ2-1
size: -
V: TRBV18
D: -
DNA: TGTGCCAGCTCACCACCAAGAGCCTACAATGAGCAGTTCTTC
CDR3: CASSPPRAYNEQFF

J: TRBJ2-2
size: -
V: TRBV4-3
D: -
DNA: TGCGCCAGCAGCCAAGATCCTAGGGGGGGTCACGGGGAGCTGTTTTTT
CDR3: CASSQDPRGGHGELFF

J: TRBJ2-2
size: -
V: TRBV27
D: -
DNA: TGTGCCAGCAGTTTAACGGCAACGAACACCGGGGAGCTGTTTTTT
CDR3: CASSLTATNTGELFF

J: TRBJ2-3
size: -
V: TRBV5-1
D: TRBD2
DNA: TGCGCCAGCAGCTTGGGGGTTTCGAGCGGGAGGATAGATACGCAGTATTTT
CDR3: CASSLGVSSGRIDTQYF

J: TRBJ1-1
size: -
V: TRBV3-1/TRBV3-2
D: -
DNA: TGTGCCAGCAGCCAAGTGGTGGAGGGGAACACTGAAGCTTTCTTT
CDR3: CASSQVVEGNTEAFF

J: TRBJ2-2
size: -
V: TRBV11-3
D: -
DNA: TGTGCCAGCAGTCCTGGACTTGTGACCGGGGAGCTGTTTTTT
CDR3: CASSPGLVTGELFF

J: TRBJ1-5
size: -
V: TRBV28
D: -
DNA: TGTGCCAGCATGTTGGGAGCTTATAGCAATCAGCCCCAGCATTTT
CDR3: CASMLGAYSNQPQHF

J: TRBJ2-3
size: -
V: TRBV2
D: TRBD2
DNA: TGTGCCAGCAGTGAAAGACTAGCGGTTAGCACAGATACGCAGTATTTT
CDR3: CASSERLAVSTDTQYF

J: TRBJ1-5
size: -
V: TRBV2
D: -
DNA: TGTGCCAGCAGATTTACAGGGTATAGCAATCAGCCCCAGCATTTT
CDR3: CASRFTGYSNQPQHF

J: TRBJ2-3
size: -
V: TRBV2
D: TRBD2
DNA: TGTGCCAGCAGTGCGGAGAGCGGGGGGATCACAGATACGCAGTATTTT
CDR3: CASSAESGGITDTQYF

J: TRBJ1-6
size: -
V: TRBV18
D: TRBD1
DNA: TGTGCCAGCTCACCGTACAGGGGGTTTGTGTCACCCCTCCACTTT
CDR3: CASSPYRGFVSPLHF

J: TRBJ2-7
size: -
V: TRBV6-5
D: -
DNA: TGTGCCAGCAGTTACTCCGGGGAATCCTACGAGCAGTACTTC
CDR3: CASSYSGESYEQYF